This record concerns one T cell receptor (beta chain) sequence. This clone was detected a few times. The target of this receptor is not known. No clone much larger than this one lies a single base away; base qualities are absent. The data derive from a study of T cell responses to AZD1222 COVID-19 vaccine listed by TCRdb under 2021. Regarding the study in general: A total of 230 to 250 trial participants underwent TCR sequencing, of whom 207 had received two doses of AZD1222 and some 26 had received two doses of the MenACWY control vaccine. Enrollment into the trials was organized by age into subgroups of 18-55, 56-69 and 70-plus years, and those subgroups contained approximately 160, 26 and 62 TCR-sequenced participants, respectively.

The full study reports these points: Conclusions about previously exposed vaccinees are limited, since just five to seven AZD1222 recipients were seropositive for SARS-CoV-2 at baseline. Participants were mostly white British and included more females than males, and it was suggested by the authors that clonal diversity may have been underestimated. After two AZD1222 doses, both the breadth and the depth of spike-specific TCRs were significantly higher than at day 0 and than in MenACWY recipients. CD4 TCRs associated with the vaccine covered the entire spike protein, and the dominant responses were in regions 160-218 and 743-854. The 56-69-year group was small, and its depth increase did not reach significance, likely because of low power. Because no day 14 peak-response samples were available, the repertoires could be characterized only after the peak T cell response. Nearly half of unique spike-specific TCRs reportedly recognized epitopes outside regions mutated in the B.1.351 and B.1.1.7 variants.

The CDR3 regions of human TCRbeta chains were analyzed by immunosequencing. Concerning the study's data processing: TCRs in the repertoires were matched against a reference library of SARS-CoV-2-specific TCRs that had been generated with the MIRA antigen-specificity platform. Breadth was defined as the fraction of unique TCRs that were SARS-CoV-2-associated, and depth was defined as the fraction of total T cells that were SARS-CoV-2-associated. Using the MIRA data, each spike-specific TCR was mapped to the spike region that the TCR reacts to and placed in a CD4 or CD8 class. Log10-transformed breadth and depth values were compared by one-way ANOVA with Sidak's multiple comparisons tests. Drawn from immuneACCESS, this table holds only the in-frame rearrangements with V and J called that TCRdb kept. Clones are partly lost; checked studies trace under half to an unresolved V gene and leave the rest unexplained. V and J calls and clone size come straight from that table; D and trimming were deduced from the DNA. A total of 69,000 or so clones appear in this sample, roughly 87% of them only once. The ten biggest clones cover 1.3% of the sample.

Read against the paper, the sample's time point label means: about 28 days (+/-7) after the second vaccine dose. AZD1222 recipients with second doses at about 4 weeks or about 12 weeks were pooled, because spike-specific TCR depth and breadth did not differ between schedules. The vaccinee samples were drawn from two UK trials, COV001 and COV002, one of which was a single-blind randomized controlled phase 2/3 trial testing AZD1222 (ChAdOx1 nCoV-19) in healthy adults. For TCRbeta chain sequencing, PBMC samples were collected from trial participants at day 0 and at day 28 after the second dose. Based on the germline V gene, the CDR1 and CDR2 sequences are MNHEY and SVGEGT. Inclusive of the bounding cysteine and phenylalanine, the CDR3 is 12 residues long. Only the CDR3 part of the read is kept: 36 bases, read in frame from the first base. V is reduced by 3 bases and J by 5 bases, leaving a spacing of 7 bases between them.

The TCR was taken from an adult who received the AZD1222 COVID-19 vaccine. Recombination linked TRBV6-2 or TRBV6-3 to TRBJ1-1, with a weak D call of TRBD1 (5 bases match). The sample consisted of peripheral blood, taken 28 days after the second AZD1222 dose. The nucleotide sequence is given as TGTGCCAGCAGTTATGGGGGTACTGAAGCTTTCTTT. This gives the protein CASSYGGTEAFF.